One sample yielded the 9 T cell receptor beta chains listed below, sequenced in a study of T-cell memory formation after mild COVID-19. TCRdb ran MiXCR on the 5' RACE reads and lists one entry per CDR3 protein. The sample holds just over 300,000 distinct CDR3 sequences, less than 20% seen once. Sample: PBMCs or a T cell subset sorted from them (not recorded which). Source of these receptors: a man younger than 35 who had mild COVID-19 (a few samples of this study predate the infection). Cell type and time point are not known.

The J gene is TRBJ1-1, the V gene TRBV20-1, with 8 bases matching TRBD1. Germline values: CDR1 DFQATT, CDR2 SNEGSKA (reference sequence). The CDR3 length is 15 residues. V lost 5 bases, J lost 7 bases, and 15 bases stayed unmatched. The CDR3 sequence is CSAYDKLRGLSEAFF. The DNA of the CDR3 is TGCAGTGCTTACGATAAACTCAGGGGGCTCAGTGAAGCTTTCTTT.

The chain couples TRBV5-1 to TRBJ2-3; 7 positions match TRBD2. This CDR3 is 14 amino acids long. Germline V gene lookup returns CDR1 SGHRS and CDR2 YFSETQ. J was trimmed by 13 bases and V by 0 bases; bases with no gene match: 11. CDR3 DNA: TGCGCCAGCAGCTTGGCGGCGGGGGTTCCCTCGAAGTATTTT. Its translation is CASSLAAGVPSKYF.

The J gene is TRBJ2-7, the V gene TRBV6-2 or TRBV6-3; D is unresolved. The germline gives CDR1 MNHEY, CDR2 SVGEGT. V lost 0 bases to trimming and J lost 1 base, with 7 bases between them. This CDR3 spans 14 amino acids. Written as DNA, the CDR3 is TGTGCCAGCAGTTACTCATCCGGGTCCTACGAGCAGTACGTC. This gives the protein CASSYSSGSYEQYV.

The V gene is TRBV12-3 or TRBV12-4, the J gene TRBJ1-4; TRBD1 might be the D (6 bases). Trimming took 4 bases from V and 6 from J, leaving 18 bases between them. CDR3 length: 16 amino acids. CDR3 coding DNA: TGTGCCAGCAGTTCCCCGGGGGGCCTCTTTGATGAAAAACTGTTTTTT. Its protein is CASSSPGGLFDEKLFF.

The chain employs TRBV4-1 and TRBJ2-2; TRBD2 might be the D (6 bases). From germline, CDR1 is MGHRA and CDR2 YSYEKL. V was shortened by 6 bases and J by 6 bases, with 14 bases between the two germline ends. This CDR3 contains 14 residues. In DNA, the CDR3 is TGCGCCAGCAGACATCCCGGGGAGGCCGGGGAGCTGTTTTTT. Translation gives CASRHPGEAGELFF.

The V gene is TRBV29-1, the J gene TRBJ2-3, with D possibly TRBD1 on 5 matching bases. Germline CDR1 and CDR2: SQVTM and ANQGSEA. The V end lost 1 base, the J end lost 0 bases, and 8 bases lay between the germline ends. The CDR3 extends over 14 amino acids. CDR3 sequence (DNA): TGCAGCGTTGAAGGGCAGGGAAGCACAGATACGCAGTATTTT. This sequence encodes CSVEGQGSTDTQYF.

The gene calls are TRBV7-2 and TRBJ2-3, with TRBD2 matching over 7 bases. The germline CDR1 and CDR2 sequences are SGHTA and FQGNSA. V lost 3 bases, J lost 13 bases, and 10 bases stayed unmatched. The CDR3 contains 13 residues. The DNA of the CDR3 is TGTGCCAGCAGCTTGGATGACTACCGGGGGGAGTATTTT. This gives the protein CASSLDDYRGEYF.

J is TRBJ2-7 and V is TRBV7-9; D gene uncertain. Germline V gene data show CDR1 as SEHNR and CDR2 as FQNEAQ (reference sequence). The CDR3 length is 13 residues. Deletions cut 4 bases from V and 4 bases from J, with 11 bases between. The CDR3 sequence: CASSSEHSYEQYV. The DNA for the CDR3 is TGTGCCAGCAGCTCTGAGCACTCTTACGAGCAGTACGTC.

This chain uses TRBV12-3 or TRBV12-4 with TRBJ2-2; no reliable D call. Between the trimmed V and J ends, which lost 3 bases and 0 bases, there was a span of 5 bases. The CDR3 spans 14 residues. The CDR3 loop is CASSFLANTGELFF. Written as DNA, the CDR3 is TGTGCCAGCAGTTTTTTAGCGAACACCGGGGAGCTGTTTTTT.